Below, one TCR beta chain is given with its context. The antigen is not known. Caucasian adults living in Nashville, Tennessee, provided all samples. CD45RA+ naive and CD45RA-negative memory subsets were separated from CD4+ cells. The data were obtained in a study of shared clonotypes between healthy human individuals. Findings and limits, study-wide: For naive CD4 cells, 5% to 6.5% of clonotypes were shared across a few donors. A generally larger estimated richness was seen in naive subsets than in memory subsets.

V was pared by 4 bases and J by 0 bases, with 16 bases between. Per the germline V gene, CDR1 is MDHEN and CDR2 is SYDVKM. The CDR3 length is 16 residues. This table comes from immunoSEQ multiplex PCR, and its TCRdb copy is limited to in-frame clones, with some not included. The sample consists of about 1 million clones, about 77% of them appearing once. Source material: memory CD4+ T cells sorted from blood. Stated subset: CD45RA-negative fraction. J is TRBJ2-7 and V is TRBV28; D might be TRBD1 (6 bases). The source is a man aged 18 to 29 in good health. The chain's CDR3 is CASSYTGLGSSYEQYF. CDR3 sequence (DNA): TGTGCCAGCAGTTATACAGGGCTGGGGAGCTCCTACGAGCAGTACTTC.